This T cell receptor (beta chain) was captured by sequencing in a study of T cell clonality in common variable immunodeficiency. Study observations and caveats: Compared with controls, CVID subjects had fewer shared TCRbeta clones. Reportedly, TCR beta sequences from common variable immunodeficiency showed fewer deletions and N-nucleotide insertions.

Per germline, CDR1 SGHRS and CDR2 YFSETQ. The V end lost 8 bases, the J end lost 3 bases, and 11 bases lay between the germline ends. The CDR3 covers 12 residues. Control and CVID samples contributed equal amounts of genomic DNA. Repertoires were generated with immunoSEQ multiplex PCR, while TCRdb's copy carries only in-frame clones and drops some. The profile covers more than 45,000 clones, none occurring a single time. This clone was detected ten times or more. Its antigen is unidentified. The observed sequence ends 3 residues before the CDR3 terminus, with the missing tail filled in from the germline J gene. The same CDR3 also results from other DNA sequences found in this sample.

The receptor was derived from a person between 18 and 75 years old in good health. J is TRBJ1-2 and V is TRBV5-1; weak D call: TRBD1 (5 bases). The sample consisted of peripheral blood mononuclear cells. CDR3 amino acids: CASRGEYYGYTF. The CDR3 bases that were read are TGCGCCAGTCGGGGGGAATACTATGGC.